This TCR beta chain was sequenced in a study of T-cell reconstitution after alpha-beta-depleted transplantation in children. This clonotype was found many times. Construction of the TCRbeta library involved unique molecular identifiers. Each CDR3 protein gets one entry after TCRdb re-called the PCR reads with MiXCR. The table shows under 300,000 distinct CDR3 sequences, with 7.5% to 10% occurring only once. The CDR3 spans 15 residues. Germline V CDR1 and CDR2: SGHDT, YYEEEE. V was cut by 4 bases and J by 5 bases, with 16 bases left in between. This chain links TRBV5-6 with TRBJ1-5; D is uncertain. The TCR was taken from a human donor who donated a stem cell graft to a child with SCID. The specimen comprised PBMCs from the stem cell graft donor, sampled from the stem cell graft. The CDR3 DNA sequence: TGTGCCAGCAGCCTGTATCGGGCGCAAGATCAGCCCCAGCATTTT. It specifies CASSLYRAQDQPQHF.